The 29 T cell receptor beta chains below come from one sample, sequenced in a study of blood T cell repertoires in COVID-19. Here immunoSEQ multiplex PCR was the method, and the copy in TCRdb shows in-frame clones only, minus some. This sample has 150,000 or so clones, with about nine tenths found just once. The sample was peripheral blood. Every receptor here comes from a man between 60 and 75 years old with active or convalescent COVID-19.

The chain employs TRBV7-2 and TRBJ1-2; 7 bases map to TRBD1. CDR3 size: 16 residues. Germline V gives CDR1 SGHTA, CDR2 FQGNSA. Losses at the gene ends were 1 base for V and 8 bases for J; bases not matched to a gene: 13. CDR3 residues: CASSLGGTGALGGYTF. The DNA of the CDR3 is TGTGCCAGCAGCTTAGGGGGAACAGGGGCCTTGGGAGGCTACACCTTC.

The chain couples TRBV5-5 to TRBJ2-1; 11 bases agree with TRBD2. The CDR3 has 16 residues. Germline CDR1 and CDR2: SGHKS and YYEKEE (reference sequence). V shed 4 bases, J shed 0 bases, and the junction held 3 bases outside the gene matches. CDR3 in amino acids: CASSQLAGASYNEQFF. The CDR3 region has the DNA TGTGCCAGCAGCCAACTAGCGGGAGCCTCCTACAATGAGCAGTTCTTC.

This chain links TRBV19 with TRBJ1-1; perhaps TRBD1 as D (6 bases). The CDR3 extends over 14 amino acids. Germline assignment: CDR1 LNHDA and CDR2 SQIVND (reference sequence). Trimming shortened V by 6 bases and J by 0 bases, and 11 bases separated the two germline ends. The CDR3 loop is CASRRTEMNTEAFF. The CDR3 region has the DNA TGTGCCAGTAGGCGGACAGAAATGAACACTGAAGCTTTCTTT.

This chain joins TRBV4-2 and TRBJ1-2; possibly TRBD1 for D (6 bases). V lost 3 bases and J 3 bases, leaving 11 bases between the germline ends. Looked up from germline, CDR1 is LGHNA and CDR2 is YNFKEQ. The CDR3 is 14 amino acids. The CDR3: CASSQEGGDYGYTF. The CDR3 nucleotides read TGTGCCAGCAGCCAGGAAGGGGGAGACTATGGCTACACCTTC.

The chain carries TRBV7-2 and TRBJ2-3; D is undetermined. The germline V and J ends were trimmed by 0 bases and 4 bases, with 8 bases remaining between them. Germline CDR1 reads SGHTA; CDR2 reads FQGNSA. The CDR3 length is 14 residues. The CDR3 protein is CASSLAVGPDTQYF. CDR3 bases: TGTGCCAGCAGCTTAGCGGTTGGGCCAGATACGCAGTATTTT.

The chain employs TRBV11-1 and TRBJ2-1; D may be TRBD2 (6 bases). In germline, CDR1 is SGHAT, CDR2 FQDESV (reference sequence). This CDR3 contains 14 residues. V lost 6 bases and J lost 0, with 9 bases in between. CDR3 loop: CASSSSGSYNEQFF. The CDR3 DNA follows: TGTGCCAGCAGTAGTAGCGGCTCCTACAATGAGCAGTTCTTC.

The CDR3 region has the DNA TGTGCCAGCAGTCCCTCCGAGGGGGGGCGAAAGGGCTACACCTTC. This codes for CASSPSEGGRKGYTF. The rearrangement joins TRBV28 to TRBJ1-2; possible D gene TRBD1, 6 bases. CDR1 MDHEN and CDR2 SYDVKM come from the germline V gene. Trimming removed 5 bases at V and 8 bases at J, with 21 bases between. The CDR3 has 15 amino acids.

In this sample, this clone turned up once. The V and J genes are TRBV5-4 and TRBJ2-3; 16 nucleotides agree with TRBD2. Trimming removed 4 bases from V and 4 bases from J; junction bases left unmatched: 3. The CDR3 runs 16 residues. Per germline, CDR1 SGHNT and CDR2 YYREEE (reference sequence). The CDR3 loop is CASSTGTSGGADTQYF. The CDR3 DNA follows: TGTGCCAGCAGCACCGGGACTAGCGGGGGGGCAGATACGCAGTATTTT.

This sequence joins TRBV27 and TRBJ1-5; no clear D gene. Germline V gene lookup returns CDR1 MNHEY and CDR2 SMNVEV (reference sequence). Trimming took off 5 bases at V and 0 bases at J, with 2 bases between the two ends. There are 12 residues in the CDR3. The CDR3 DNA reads TGTGCCAGCAGTCATAGCAATCAGCCCCAGCATTTT. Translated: CASSHSNQPQHF.

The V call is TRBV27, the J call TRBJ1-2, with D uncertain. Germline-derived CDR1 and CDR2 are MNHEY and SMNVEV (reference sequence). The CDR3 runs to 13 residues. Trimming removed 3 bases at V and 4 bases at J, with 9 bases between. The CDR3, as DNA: TGTGCCAGCAGTTTCGACACGTCCTATGGCTACACCTTC. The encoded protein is CASSFDTSYGYTF.

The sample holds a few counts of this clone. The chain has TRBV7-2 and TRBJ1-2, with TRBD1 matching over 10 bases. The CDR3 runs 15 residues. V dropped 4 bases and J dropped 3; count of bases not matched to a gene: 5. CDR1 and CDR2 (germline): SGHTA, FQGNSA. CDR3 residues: CASSSRDRGDYGYTF. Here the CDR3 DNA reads TGTGCCAGCAGCTCCCGGGACAGGGGAGACTATGGCTACACCTTC.

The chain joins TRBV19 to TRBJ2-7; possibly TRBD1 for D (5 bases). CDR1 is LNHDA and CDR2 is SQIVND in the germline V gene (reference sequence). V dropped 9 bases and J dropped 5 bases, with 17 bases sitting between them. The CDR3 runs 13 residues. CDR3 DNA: TGTGCCAGCAAGGACATGGCCAGAGACGAGCAGTACTTC. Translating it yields CASKDMARDEQYF.

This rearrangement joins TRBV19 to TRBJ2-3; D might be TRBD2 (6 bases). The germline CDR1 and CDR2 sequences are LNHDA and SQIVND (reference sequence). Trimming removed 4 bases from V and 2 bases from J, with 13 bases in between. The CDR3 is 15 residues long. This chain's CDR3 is CASSRLASDTDTQYF. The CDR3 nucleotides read TGTGCCAGTAGTAGGCTAGCGTCGGACACAGATACGCAGTATTTT.

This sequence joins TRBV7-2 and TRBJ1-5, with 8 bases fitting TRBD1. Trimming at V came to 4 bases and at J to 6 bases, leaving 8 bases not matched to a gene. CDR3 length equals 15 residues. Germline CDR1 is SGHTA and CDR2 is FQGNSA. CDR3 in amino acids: CASSYQGAQGQPQHF. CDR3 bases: TGTGCCAGCAGCTATCAGGGGGCGCAGGGTCAGCCCCAGCATTTT.

In nucleotides, the CDR3 is TGCGCCAGCAGTGAGTCGAGGGCAGGGGGTATCGACGAGCAGTACTTC. Encoded protein: CASSESRAGGIDEQYF. The rearrangement links TRBV10-1 to TRBJ2-7; 7 positions agree with TRBD1. The V gene's germline CDR1 is WNHNN and CDR2 SYGVQD (reference sequence). CDR3 length: 16 residues. With 0 bases clipped from V and 5 bases from J, the junction kept 10 bases outside the gene matches.

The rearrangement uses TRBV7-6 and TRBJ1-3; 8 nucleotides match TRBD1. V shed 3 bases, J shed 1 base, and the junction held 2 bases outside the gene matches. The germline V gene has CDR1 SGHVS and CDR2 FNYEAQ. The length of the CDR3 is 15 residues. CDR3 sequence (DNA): TGTGCCAGCAGCTTGGACAGGGTATCTGGAAACACCATATATTTT. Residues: CASSLDRVSGNTIYF.

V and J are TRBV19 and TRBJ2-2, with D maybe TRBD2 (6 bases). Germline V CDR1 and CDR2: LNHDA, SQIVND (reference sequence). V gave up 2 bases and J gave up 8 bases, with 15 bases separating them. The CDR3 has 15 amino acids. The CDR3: CASSIRRGEPGELFF. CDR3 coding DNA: TGTGCCAGTAGTATAAGGCGGGGCGAACCGGGGGAGCTGTTTTTT.

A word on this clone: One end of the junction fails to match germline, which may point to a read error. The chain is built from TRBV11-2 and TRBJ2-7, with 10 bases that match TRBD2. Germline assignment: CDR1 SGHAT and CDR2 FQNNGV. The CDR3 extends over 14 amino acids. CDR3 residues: CASRLAGGSDEQYF. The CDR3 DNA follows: TGTGCCAGCAGGTTAGCGGGAGGATCAGACGAGCAGTACTTC.

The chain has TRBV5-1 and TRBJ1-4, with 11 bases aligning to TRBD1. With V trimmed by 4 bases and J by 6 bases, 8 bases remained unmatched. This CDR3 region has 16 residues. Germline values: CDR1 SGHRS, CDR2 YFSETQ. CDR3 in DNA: TGCGCCAGCAGCATATCACCGGGACAGGGGGATGAAAAACTGTTTTTT. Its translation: CASSISPGQGDEKLFF. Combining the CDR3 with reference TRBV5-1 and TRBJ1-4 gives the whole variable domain KAGVTQTPRYLIKTRGQQVTLSCSPISGHRSVSWYQQTPGQGLQFLFEYFSETQRNKGNFPGRFSGRQFSNSRSEMNVSTLELGDSALYLCASSISPGQGDEKLFFGSGTQLSVL.

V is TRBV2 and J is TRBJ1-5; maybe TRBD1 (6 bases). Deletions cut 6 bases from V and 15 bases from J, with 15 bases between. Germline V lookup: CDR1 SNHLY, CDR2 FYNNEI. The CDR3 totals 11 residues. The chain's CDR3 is CASRAYDRSHF. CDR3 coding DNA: TGTGCCAGCAGGGCATATGACAGGTCGCATTTT.

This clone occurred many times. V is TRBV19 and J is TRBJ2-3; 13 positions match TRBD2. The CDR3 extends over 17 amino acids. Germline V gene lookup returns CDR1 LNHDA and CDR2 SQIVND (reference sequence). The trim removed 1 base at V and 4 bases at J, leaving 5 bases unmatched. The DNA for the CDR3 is TGTGCCAGTAGTATAGCAACTAGCGGGGGGGCCCCAGATACGCAGTATTTT. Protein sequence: CASSIATSGGAPDTQYF.

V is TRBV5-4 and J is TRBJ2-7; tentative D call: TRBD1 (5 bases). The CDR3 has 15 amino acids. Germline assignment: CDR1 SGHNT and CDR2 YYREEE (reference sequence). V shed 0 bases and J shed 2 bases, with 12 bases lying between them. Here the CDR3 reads CASSLATDRPYEQYF. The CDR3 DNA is TGTGCCAGCAGCTTGGCGACAGATAGGCCCTACGAGCAGTACTTC.

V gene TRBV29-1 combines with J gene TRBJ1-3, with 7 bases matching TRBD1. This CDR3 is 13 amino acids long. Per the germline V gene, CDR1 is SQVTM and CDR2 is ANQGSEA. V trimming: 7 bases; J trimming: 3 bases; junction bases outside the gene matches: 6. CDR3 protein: CSATGVGGNTIYF. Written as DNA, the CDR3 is TGCAGCGCAACAGGGGTTGGTGGAAACACCATATATTTT.

The CDR3 spells CASSPTGQETQYF. The CDR3 DNA is TGTGCCAGCAGTCCCACCGGCCAAGAGACCCAGTACTTC. The chain recombines TRBV6-5 with TRBJ2-5; D uncertain. Germline CDR1 and CDR2: MNHEY and SVGAGI. The CDR3 consists of 13 residues. Trimming took 5 bases from V and 1 from J, leaving 8 bases between them.

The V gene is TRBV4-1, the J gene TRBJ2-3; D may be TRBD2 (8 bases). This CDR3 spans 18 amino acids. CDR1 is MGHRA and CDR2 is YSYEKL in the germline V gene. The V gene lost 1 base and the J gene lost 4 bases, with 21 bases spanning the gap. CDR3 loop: CASSQGRGGQLVADTQYF. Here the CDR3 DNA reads TGCGCCAGCAGCCAAGGACGGGGGGGACAGTTGGTTGCAGATACGCAGTATTTT.

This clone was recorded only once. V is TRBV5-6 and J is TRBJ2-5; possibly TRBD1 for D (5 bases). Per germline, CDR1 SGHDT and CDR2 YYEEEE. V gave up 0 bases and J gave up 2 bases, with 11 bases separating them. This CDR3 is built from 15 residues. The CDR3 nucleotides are TGTGCCAGCAGCTTGGTTCAGGGAACGCAAGAGACCCAGTACTTC. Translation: CASSLVQGTQETQYF.

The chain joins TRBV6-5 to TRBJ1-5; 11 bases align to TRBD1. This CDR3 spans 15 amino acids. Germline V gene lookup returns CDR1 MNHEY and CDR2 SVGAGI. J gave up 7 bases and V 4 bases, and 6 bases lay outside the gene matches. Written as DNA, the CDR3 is TGTGCCAGCAGTTCGGACAGGGGGCTAGTACAGCCCCAGCATTTT. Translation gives CASSSDRGLVQPQHF.

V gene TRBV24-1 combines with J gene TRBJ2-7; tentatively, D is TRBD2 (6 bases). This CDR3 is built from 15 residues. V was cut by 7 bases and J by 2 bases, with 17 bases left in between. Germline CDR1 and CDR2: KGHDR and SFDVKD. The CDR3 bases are TGTGCCACCAGGTTGAAGGGCGGGAATCCCTACGAGCAGTACTTC. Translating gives CATRLKGGNPYEQYF.

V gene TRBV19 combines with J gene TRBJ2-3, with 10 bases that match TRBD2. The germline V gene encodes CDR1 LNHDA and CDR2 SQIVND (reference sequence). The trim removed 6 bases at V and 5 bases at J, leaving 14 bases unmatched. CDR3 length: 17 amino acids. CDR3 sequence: CASRRMASGGTGDTQYF. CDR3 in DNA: TGTGCCAGTAGAAGGATGGCTAGCGGGGGAACGGGAGATACGCAGTATTTT.